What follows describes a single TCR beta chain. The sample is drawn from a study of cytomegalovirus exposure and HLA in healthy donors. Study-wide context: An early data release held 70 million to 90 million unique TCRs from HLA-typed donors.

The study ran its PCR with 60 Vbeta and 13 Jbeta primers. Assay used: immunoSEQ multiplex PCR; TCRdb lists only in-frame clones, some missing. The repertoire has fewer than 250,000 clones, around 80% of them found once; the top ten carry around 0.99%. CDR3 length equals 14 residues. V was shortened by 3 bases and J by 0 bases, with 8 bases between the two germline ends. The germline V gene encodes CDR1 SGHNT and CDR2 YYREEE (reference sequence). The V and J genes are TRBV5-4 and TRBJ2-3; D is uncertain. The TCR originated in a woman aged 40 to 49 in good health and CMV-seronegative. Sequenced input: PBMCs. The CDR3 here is CASSSLLSTDTQYF. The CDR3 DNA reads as TGTGCCAGCAGCTCACTCCTAAGCACAGATACGCAGTATTTT.